What follows are 29 T cell receptor beta chains derived from one specimen sequenced in a study of T cell repertoires in cytomegalovirus infection. Each CDR3 protein is one row after TCRdb ran MiXCR on the reads. In the table there are fewer than 200,000 distinct CDR3 sequences, roughly 19% of which are singletons. The sequenced material came from PBMCs. The receptors derive from a human donor in good health (CMV status not recorded). Some clones in this sample may be carry-over from other donors' samples.

This clonotype was found many times. J is TRBJ2-7 and V is TRBV7-8; D is ambiguous. Germline V CDR1 and CDR2: SGHVS, FQNEAQ. CDR3 length: 14 amino acids. V lost 5 bases, J lost 4 bases, and 15 bases lay in between. CDR3 sequence (DNA): TGTGCCAGCAGCCCCACAACCAGCAGATACGAGCAGTACTTC. It codes for CASSPTTSRYEQYF.

The V call is TRBV12-3 or TRBV12-4, the J call TRBJ2-7; D unresolved. There are 15 residues in the CDR3. Trimming left V 0 bases short and J 2 bases short, with 11 bases between. The CDR3 loop reads CASSLAVNLPYEQYF. CDR3 in DNA: TGTGCCAGCAGTTTAGCTGTTAACCTCCCCTACGAGCAGTACTTC.

This chain connects TRBV19 to TRBJ1-2, with D tentatively TRBD1 (6 bases). The CDR3 sequence is 15 residues long. The V end was cut by 6 bases, the J end by 1 base, with 15 bases between. CDR1 is LNHDA, CDR2 SQIVND, per germline (reference sequence). The CDR3 region is CASRRTDSYNYGYTF. The CDR3 DNA sequence: TGTGCCAGTAGGCGGACGGACAGCTATAACTATGGCTACACCTTC.

In its sample, this clonotype was seen a few times. CDR3 residues: CASSQGQAYEQYF. As DNA, the CDR3 is TGCGCCAGCAGCCAAGGGCAGGCCTACGAGCAGTACTTC. V gene TRBV4-1 combines with J gene TRBJ2-7; unclear D gene. Between the trimmed V and J ends, which lost 1 base and 2 bases, there was a span of 6 bases. Germline V gene sequence: CDR1 MGHRA, CDR2 YSYEKL. This CDR3 comprises 13 residues.

This clonotype has only a few counts. The chain joins TRBV6-6 to TRBJ1-1, with 7 bases fitting TRBD1. This CDR3 is 18 amino acids long. Losses at the gene ends were 6 bases for V and 0 bases for J; bases not matched to a gene: 16. Germline loops: CDR1 MNHNY, CDR2 SVGAGI (reference sequence). CDR3 sequence (DNA): TGTGCCAGCAGCGAAATACCCCGGAGGGGGCCCCTGAACACTGAAGCTTTCTTT. It specifies CASSEIPRRGPLNTEAFF.

As for this clonotype: A much more abundant neighbour one base away suggests this may be a read error. The chain carries TRBV4-1 and TRBJ1-1; perhaps TRBD1 as D (5 bases). In germline, CDR1 is MGHRA, CDR2 YSYEKL. Trimming took 2 bases from V and 6 from J, leaving 13 bases between them. This CDR3 is built from 14 residues. The CDR3 protein is CASSQQRGISEAFF. The CDR3 region has the DNA TGCGCCAGCAGCCAACAGCGGGGGATCTCTGAAGCTTTCTTT.

The rearrangement links TRBV14 to TRBJ1-2, with D hard to call. The length of the CDR3 is 15 residues. Trimming shortened V by 1 base and J by 3 bases, and 12 bases separated the two germline ends. Germline CDR1 is SGHDN and CDR2 is FVKESK. The CDR3 region is CASSQGRMMDYGYTF. The CDR3 DNA reads as TGTGCCAGCAGCCAAGGCCGGATGATGGACTATGGCTACACCTTC. Full variable domain (remainder filled in from reference TRBV14 and TRBJ1-2): EAGVTQFPSHSVIEKGQTVTLRCDPISGHDNLYWYRRVMGKEIKFLLHFVKESKQDESGMPNNRFLAERTGGTYSTLKVQPAELEDSGVYFCASSQGRMMDYGYTFGSGTRLTVV.

The chain couples TRBV29-1 to TRBJ2-6, with D uncertain. Trimming pared 4 bases from V and 4 bases from J, leaving 14 bases between. Germline-derived CDR1 and CDR2 are SQVTM and ANQGSEA. This CDR3 is 15 amino acids long. For the CDR3, the DNA is TGCAGCGTTGTGGTCACAGAGTCCGGGGCCAACGTCCTGACTTTC. Amino acids: CSVVVTESGANVLTF.

The chain joins TRBV10-3 to TRBJ1-4; D ambiguous. The CDR3 runs 13 residues. V was cut by 9 bases and J by 2 bases, with 10 bases left in between. Looked up from germline, CDR1 is ENHRY and CDR2 is SYGVKD. CDR3 nucleotide sequence: TGTGCCATTGGAGAAGAGACTAATGAAAAACTGTTTTTT. Its translation is CAIGEETNEKLFF.

This clonotype was observed a few times. This chain links TRBV7-3 with TRBJ2-5; D is undetermined. Trimming pared 0 bases from V and 3 bases from J, leaving 14 bases between. The CDR3 is made up of 16 amino acids. Looked up from germline, CDR1 is SGHTA and CDR2 is FQGTGA. CDR3 sequence: CASSLTGSGKEETQYF. The CDR3 nucleotides read TGTGCCAGCAGCTTAACGGGATCAGGAAAGGAAGAGACCCAGTACTTC.

This chain uses TRBV19 with TRBJ1-1; D call uncertain. Germline-derived CDR1 and CDR2 are LNHDA and SQIVND (reference sequence). Deletions cut 1 base from V and 1 base from J, with 13 bases between. The CDR3 totals 16 residues. The CDR3 DNA follows: TGTGCCAGTAGTATAGCGCAGAGGGCATGGAACACTGAAGCTTTCTTT. It yields the protein CASSIAQRAWNTEAFF.

This sequence joins TRBV2 and TRBJ2-1, with TRBD1 as a possible D gene (5 bases). There are 13 residues in the CDR3. The ends were cut back, 8 bases at V and 5 bases at J, with 13 bases in the middle. Germline CDR1 SNHLY, CDR2 FYNNEI. CDR3 nucleotide sequence: TGTGCCAGCGCCATAGACAGTAACAATGAGCAGTTCTTC. As protein: CASAIDSNNEQFF.

A few counts support this clonotype. This chain uses TRBV5-6 with TRBJ2-1; 7 bases are a match to TRBD2. V lost 6 bases to trimming and J lost 5 bases; unmatched junction nucleotides: 2. From germline, CDR1 is SGHDT and CDR2 YYEEEE. This CDR3 is 12 amino acids long. CDR3 sequence (DNA): TGTGCCAGCATCGGGACTAACAATGAGCAGTTCTTC. It specifies CASIGTNNEQFF.

This clonotype was picked up a small number of times. The chain combines TRBV5-1 with TRBJ2-4; 8 bases match TRBD1. V was clipped by 5 bases and J by 6 bases; unmatched bases: 7. There are 14 residues in the CDR3. Germline V CDR1 and CDR2: SGHRS, YFSETQ. The CDR3 is CASSPQGAGNIQYF. In DNA form, the CDR3 reads TGCGCCAGCAGTCCCCAGGGGGCTGGAAACATTCAGTACTTC. The entire variable domain, with the rest obtained from reference TRBV5-1 and TRBJ2-4, is as follows: KAGVTQTPRYLIKTRGQQVTLSCSPISGHRSVSWYQQTPGQGLQFLFEYFSETQRNKGNFPGRFSGRQFSNSRSEMNVSTLELGDSALYLCASSPQGAGNIQYFGAGTRLSVL.

Here the CDR3 reads CASSLAGQIQETQYF. CDR3 coding DNA: TGTGCCAGCAGTTTAGCGGGCCAGATCCAAGAGACCCAGTACTTC. The gene calls are TRBV28 and TRBJ2-5, with D possibly matching TRBD2 (5 bases). V was cut by 2 bases and J by 1 base, with 11 bases left in between. The V gene's germline CDR1 is MDHEN and CDR2 SYDVKM. This CDR3 spans 15 amino acids. The variable domain in full, with the rest retrieved from reference TRBV28 and TRBJ2-5, is DVKVTQSSRYLVKRTGEKVFLECVQDMDHENMFWYRQDPGLGLRLIYFSYDVKMKEKGDIPEGYSVSREKKERFSLILESASTNQTSMYLCASSLAGQIQETQYFGPGTRLLVL.

This clonotype has a count of ten or more. This rearrangement joins TRBV7-2 to TRBJ1-5; the D is unclear. The CDR3 extends over 16 amino acids. Per the germline V gene, CDR1 is SGHTA and CDR2 is FQGNSA. Between the trimmed V and J ends, which lost 5 bases and 0 bases, there was a span of 14 bases. The CDR3, as DNA: TGTGCCAGCAGCAAGGACTGGGCCGGTAGCAATCAGCCCCAGCATTTT. Translated: CASSKDWAGSNQPQHF.

This clonotype was seen only a few times. The V and J genes are TRBV4-1 and TRBJ2-2; TRBD1 is a possible D gene (5 bases). Looked up from germline, CDR1 is MGHRA and CDR2 is YSYEKL. The CDR3 spans 16 residues. V dropped 3 bases and J dropped 2 bases, with 13 bases sitting between them. The CDR3 spells CASSHANGANTGELFF. CDR3 bases: TGCGCCAGCAGCCACGCAAATGGGGCTAACACCGGGGAGCTGTTTTTT.

Only a few counts were recorded for this clonotype. The chain combines TRBV6-2 or TRBV6-3 with TRBJ2-3, with D maybe TRBD2 (5 bases). Germline-derived CDR1 and CDR2 are MNHEY and SVGEGT. There are 16 residues in the CDR3. Trimming cost V 6 bases and J 8 bases, with 24 bases left between them. CDR3 protein: CASSPWVGEEDSTQYF. As DNA, the CDR3 is TGTGCCAGCAGCCCGTGGGTGGGAGAAGAAGATAGTACGCAGTATTTT.

In the case of this clonotype: One end of the junction is discordant with germline, which a read error may explain. The chain recombines TRBV7-6 with TRBJ2-5, with TRBD2 identical over 8 bases. Germline V gives CDR1 SGHVS, CDR2 FNYEAQ. The CDR3 runs 16 residues. The DNA of the CDR3 is TGTGCCAGCAGCCCGGGTCGGGGGGGCGTTCACGAGACCCAGAACTTC. It yields the protein CASSPGRGGVHETQNF.

This clonotype was observed many times. This chain connects TRBV7-2 to TRBJ2-1; tentatively, D is TRBD2 (6 bases). Trimming took off 6 bases at V and 12 bases at J, with 15 bases between the two ends. CDR1 and CDR2 (germline): SGHTA, FQGNSA. The CDR3 totals 12 residues. The DNA for the CDR3 is TGTGCCAGCAGTCGGACTACTCCGGGGCAGTTCTTC. Amino acid sequence: CASSRTTPGQFF.

Notes on this clonotype: One base away lies a much larger clone, so this may be a sequencing read error. CDR3 nucleotide sequence: TGTGCCAGCAGCTTGGTCAATAGGAATTCACCCCTCCACTTT. This sequence encodes CASSLVNRNSPLHF. The chain recombines TRBV5-4 with TRBJ1-6; unclear D gene. The CDR3 has 14 amino acids. Germline V gene data show CDR1 as SGHNT and CDR2 as YYREEE (reference sequence). V was pared by 0 bases and J by 7 bases, with 8 bases between.

J is TRBJ2-2 and V is TRBV5-5; 9 bases match TRBD2. From germline, CDR1 is SGHKS and CDR2 YYEKEE (reference sequence). The CDR3 length is 19 residues. V trimming: 4 bases; J trimming: 5 bases; junction bases outside the gene matches: 18. As DNA, the CDR3 is TGTGCCAGCAGCCGCGGACCCCCTAGCGGGGAGCGGCAGACCGGGGAGCTGTTTTTT. This gives the protein CASSRGPPSGERQTGELFF. Combining the CDR3 with reference TRBV5-5 and TRBJ2-2 gives the whole variable domain DAGVTQSPTHLIKTRGQQVTLRCSPISGHKSVSWYQQVLGQGPQFIFQYYEKEERGRGNFPDRFSARQFPNYSSELNVNALLLGDSALYLCASSRGPPSGERQTGELFFGEGSRLTVL.

The V call is TRBV2, the J call TRBJ2-1; D is tentatively TRBD1 or TRBD2 (5 bases each). V was trimmed by 9 bases and J by 7 bases, leaving 16 bases between them. The CDR3 is made up of 13 amino acids. The V gene's germline CDR1 is SNHLY and CDR2 FYNNEI. The CDR3 sequence: CASSGRAGNEQFF. CDR3 sequence (DNA): TGTGCCAGTTCGGGACGGGCCGGGAATGAGCAGTTCTTC.

Ten or more counts support this clonotype. The chain is built from TRBV7-6 and TRBJ1-1; D is unresolved. CDR1 and CDR2 from the germline V gene are SGHVS and FNYEAQ. The CDR3 has 13 amino acids. V dropped 5 bases and J dropped 1 base, with 8 bases sitting between them. The CDR3 loop reads CASSPSGNTEAFF. The CDR3 nucleotides are TGTGCCAGCAGCCCGTCGGGGAACACTGAAGCTTTCTTT.

This clonotype came up many times. The chain is built from TRBV7-8 and TRBJ1-3; TRBD1 aligns across 7 bases. CDR3 length: 14 amino acids. Germline V gene sequence: CDR1 SGHVS, CDR2 FQNEAQ. The J segment lost 8 bases and the V segment lost 1 base, leaving 5 bases of the junction unmatched. CDR3 loop: CASSLGDSKYTIYF. The CDR3 coding sequence is TGTGCCAGCAGCTTAGGGGACAGCAAATACACCATATATTTT.

This clonotype has ten or more counts. The chain employs TRBV7-2 and TRBJ1-2; 8 bases align to TRBD1. Looked up from germline, CDR1 is SGHTA and CDR2 is FQGNSA. The V and J ends lost 5 bases and 10 bases, in that order; junction bases with no gene match: 21. The CDR3 extends over 17 amino acids. CDR3 in DNA: TGTGCCAGCAGCCAAGGTCAGGGGGCGCAGCAGATACTATCCTACACCTTC. Translated: CASSQGQGAQQILSYTF. Variable domain in full (rest from reference TRBV7-2 and TRBJ1-2): GAGVSQSPSNKVTEKGKDVELRCDPISGHTALYWYRQSLGQGLEFLIYFQGNSAPDKSGLPSDRFSAERTGGSVSTLTIQRTQQEDSAVYLCASSQGQGAQQILSYTFGSGTRLTVV.

This clonotype occurred a few times. The chain combines TRBV11-1 with TRBJ2-5; the D gene is possibly TRBD1 (5 bases). Per germline, CDR1 SGHAT and CDR2 FQDESV (reference sequence). CDR3 length: 15 residues. Deletions cut 4 bases from V and 5 bases from J, with 17 bases between. CDR3 nucleotide sequence: TGTGCCAGCAGCTCTTCTTTGACAGTCTGGGAGACCCAGTACTTC. Translated: CASSSSLTVWETQYF.

This clonotype came up a few times. The rearrangement links TRBV7-2 to TRBJ2-7; maybe TRBD2 (6 bases). Trimming cost V 5 bases and J 4 bases, with 9 bases left between them. CDR1 is SGHTA, CDR2 FQGNSA, per germline. The length of the CDR3 is 12 residues. The CDR3 coding sequence is TGTGCCAGCAGCACCGCGGGATACGAGCAGTACTTC. This translates into CASSTAGYEQYF. The whole variable domain, remainder taken from reference TRBV7-2 and TRBJ2-7, is GAGVSQSPSNKVTEKGKDVELRCDPISGHTALYWYRQSLGQGLEFLIYFQGNSAPDKSGLPSDRFSAERTGGSVSTLTIQRTQQEDSAVYLCASSTAGYEQYFGPGTRLTVT.

The rearrangement joins TRBV2 to TRBJ2-2; tentative D call: TRBD2 (5 bases). Germline CDR1 is SNHLY and CDR2 is FYNNEI. CDR3 length: 16 amino acids. V was trimmed by 5 bases and J by 2 bases, leaving 15 bases between them. CDR3 protein: CASSLSLAFNTGELFF. DNA for the CDR3: TGTGCCAGCAGTTTAAGCCTAGCTTTTAACACCGGGGAGCTGTTTTTT.